Reported below is one T cell receptor (beta chain). Its antigen is still unknown. Sequencing was performed with immunoSEQ multiplex PCR; in TCRdb, only in-frame clones are kept and a portion is missing. The repertoire holds about 54,000 clones, roughly nine tenths seen once, with around 12% in the top ten. CDR1 and CDR2 from the germline V gene are MNHNS and SASEGT. The CDR3 consists of 12 residues. V was clipped by 10 bases and J by 8 bases, with 15 bases between them. The data were obtained in a study of OX40 agonist ivuxolimab in advanced cancers. Whole-study findings and limits: Partial responders at 0.1-3.0 mg/kg showed near-lowest clonal expansion. CD8+ T cells averaged more expanded clones than CD4+. Antigen targets of the expanded peripheral T cells went undetermined.

The sequence came from an adult with an advanced solid tumor such as melanoma, head and neck, liver or kidney cancer. The input for sequencing was CD4+ or CD8+ T cells sorted from blood, taken in a trial of the OX40 agonist ivuxolimab. This rearrangement joins TRBV6-1 to TRBJ2-1, with D possibly called TRBD1 or TRBD2 (5 bases each). The CDR3 coding sequence is TGTGCCACGACTGGGGGAAAGGATGAGCAGTTCTTC. Translation: CATTGGKDEQFF.